Following are 24 T cell receptor beta chains from one sample sequenced in a study of shared clonotypes between healthy human individuals. This table comes from immunoSEQ multiplex PCR, and its TCRdb copy is limited to in-frame clones, with some not included. The sample has 2 million to 3 million clones; more than 80% are singletons. The sequencing sample was made of naive CD4+ T cells sorted from blood. The subset was: CD45RA+ positively selected. These receptor sequences come from a man aged 18 to 29 in good health.

This chain joins TRBV6-1 and TRBJ1-4; D may be TRBD1 (6 bases). Per the germline V gene, CDR1 is MNHNS and CDR2 is SASEGT. The CDR3 extends over 14 amino acids. With 8 bases removed from V and 7 bases from J, the gap between germline ends came to 17 bases. In nucleotides, the CDR3 is TGTGCCAGCCGTCTAGACAGGAATACTGAAAAACTGTTTTTT. As protein: CASRLDRNTEKLFF.

This clone was seen once. The chain is built from TRBV21-1 and TRBJ2-3. TRBV21-1 has pseudogene status. This CDR3 has 17 amino acids. The CDR3 is CASTKGPGDRCTDTQYF. The CDR3 coding sequence is TGTGCCAGCACTAAAGGTCCCGGTGACCGATGCACAGATACGCAGTATTTT.

The rearrangement links TRBV2 to TRBJ2-3, with D unclear. CDR1 is SNHLY and CDR2 is FYNNEI in the germline V gene. The CDR3 spans 14 residues. The V end lost 6 bases, the J end lost 0 bases, and 10 bases lay between the germline ends. The CDR3 is CASRPLLSTDTQYF. Written as DNA, the CDR3 is TGTGCCAGCAGGCCTTTACTTAGCACAGATACGCAGTATTTT.

The chain carries TRBV28 and TRBJ1-1; D ambiguous. The germline V gene has CDR1 MDHEN and CDR2 SYDVKM. CDR3 length: 15 residues. Trimming removed 5 bases from V and 1 base from J, with 14 bases in between. The CDR3 sequence is CASSGNRGRNTEAFF. In nucleotides, the CDR3 is TGTGCCAGCAGTGGTAATCGGGGAAGGAACACTGAAGCTTTCTTT.

V usage is TRBV15 and J usage is TRBJ1-4, with no clear D. CDR3 length: 15 amino acids. The V end lost 0 bases, the J end lost 4 bases, and 9 bases lay between the germline ends. Germline V gives CDR1 LNHNV, CDR2 YYDKDF (reference sequence). CDR3 sequence (DNA): TGTGCCACCAGCAGAGATGGGCAGCTTAATGAAAAACTGTTTTTT. Protein: CATSRDGQLNEKLFF.

The J gene is TRBJ1-2, the V gene TRBV18; a weak D match, TRBD1 (5 bases). This CDR3 comprises 13 residues. Germline assignment: CDR1 KGHSH and CDR2 LQKENI. Trimming took 6 bases from V and 2 from J, leaving 10 bases between them. The CDR3 is CASSSTGNYGYTF. In nucleotides, the CDR3 is TGTGCCAGCTCGTCAACAGGAAACTATGGCTACACCTTC.

The rearrangement links TRBV5-1 to TRBJ2-3, with TRBD1 matching over 10 bases. Germline V gene sequence: CDR1 SGHRS, CDR2 YFSETQ. The CDR3 length is 16 residues. Losses at the gene ends were 0 bases for V and 5 bases for J; bases not matched to a gene: 6. The CDR3 is CASSLGGTGAEDTQYF. Written as DNA, the CDR3 is TGCGCCAGCAGCTTGGGCGGGACAGGGGCGGAAGATACGCAGTATTTT.

The chain combines TRBV5-1 with TRBJ2-2; the match to TRBD1 covers 8 bases. The CDR3 spans 15 residues. CDR1 and CDR2 (germline): SGHRS, YFSETQ. Trimming took 6 bases from V and 6 from J; bases not matched to a gene: 10. CDR3 DNA sequence: TGCGCCAGCACTCCGGACAGGGTAGCCTCCGGGGAGCTGTTTTTT. It yields the protein CASTPDRVASGELFF. The whole variable domain, filled in from reference TRBV5-1 and TRBJ2-2, reads KAGVTQTPRYLIKTRGQQVTLSCSPISGHRSVSWYQQTPGQGLQFLFEYFSETQRNKGNFPGRFSGRQFSNSRSEMNVSTLELGDSALYLCASTPDRVASGELFFGEGSRLTVL.

V usage is TRBV2 and J usage is TRBJ1-6, with a weak D call TRBD1 (5 bases). CDR1 and CDR2 from the germline V gene are SNHLY and FYNNEI. The CDR3 has 13 amino acids. Trimming removed 10 bases at V and 4 bases at J, with 11 bases between. The CDR3 region has the DNA TGTGCCAACACTCAGGGATATAATTCACCCCTCCACTTT. Its protein is CANTQGYNSPLHF.

The chain employs TRBV2 and TRBJ1-2, with TRBD1 matching over 9 bases. This CDR3 region has 13 residues. V lost 8 bases to trimming and J lost 3 bases; unmatched junction nucleotides: 4. CDR1 SNHLY and CDR2 FYNNEI come from the germline V gene. The CDR3 protein is CASGGQGDYGYTF. The DNA of the CDR3 is TGTGCCAGCGGGGGACAGGGAGACTATGGCTACACCTTC.

This clone has only one observation. Other nucleotide sequences in the sample specify the same CDR3. This chain uses TRBV4-1 with TRBJ2-5; D perhaps matches TRBD1 (5 bases). Germline values: CDR1 MGHRA, CDR2 YSYEKL. CDR3 length equals 13 residues. V lost 1 base and J lost 4, with 7 bases in between. The CDR3 sequence: CASSQGGRETQYF. Here the CDR3 DNA reads TGCGCCAGCAGCCAAGGGGGCAGAGAGACCCAGTACTTC.

The J gene is TRBJ2-3, the V gene TRBV30; the D gene could be TRBD1 or TRBD2 (5 bases each). V was shortened by 3 bases and J by 8 bases, with 12 bases between the two germline ends. There are 12 residues in the CDR3. Germline V gene sequence: CDR1 GTSNPN, CDR2 SVGIG (reference sequence). CDR3 nucleotide sequence: TGTGCCTGGAGCGGGACCCGAGGTACGCAGTATTTT. Protein product: CAWSGTRGTQYF.

The rearrangement joins TRBV4-1 to TRBJ1-2; D remains ambiguous. Trimming left V 4 bases short and J 2 bases short, with 14 bases between. Germline loops: CDR1 MGHRA, CDR2 YSYEKL. The CDR3 runs to 15 residues. CDR3 sequence reads: CASSPTDLLNYGYTF. In DNA, the CDR3 is TGCGCCAGCAGCCCCACGGATCTCTTAAACTATGGCTACACCTTC.

Written as DNA, the CDR3 is TGTGCCAGCAGTCCCCTGCAGGGGGATACCACCTACGAGCAGTACTTC. Its translation: CASSPLQGDTTYEQYF. The gene calls are TRBV28 and TRBJ2-7; 7 positions match TRBD1. V lost 5 bases, J lost 2 bases, and 12 bases stayed unmatched. CDR3 size: 16 residues. Germline CDR1 and CDR2: MDHEN and SYDVKM.

The rearrangement links TRBV7-7 to TRBJ2-7, with 7 positions matching TRBD2. The CDR3 runs 21 residues. Germline V gives CDR1 SSHAT, CDR2 FNYEAQ (reference sequence). The CDR3 is CASGSVPGTKALTSYYYEQYF. CDR3 sequence (DNA): TGTGCTAGCGGGTCTGTTCCCGGGACTAAGGCTCTGACCTCCTACTACTACGAGCAGTACTTC.

The J gene is TRBJ2-3, the V gene TRBV5-1; 14 bases align to TRBD2. The CDR3 totals 16 residues. V gave up 2 bases and J gave up 4 bases; unmatched junction bases: 3. The germline CDR1 and CDR2 sequences are SGHRS and YFSETQ. CDR3: CASSLETSGGADTQYF. In DNA, the CDR3 is TGCGCCAGCAGCTTAGAGACTAGCGGGGGGGCAGATACGCAGTATTTT.

The chain links TRBV28 to TRBJ2-4, with unresolved D. CDR3 length: 12 amino acids. Germline assignment: CDR1 MDHEN and CDR2 SYDVKM. V dropped 2 bases and J dropped 5 bases, with 4 bases sitting between them. The CDR3 reads CASSLGENIQYF. The CDR3 DNA reads TGTGCCAGCAGTTTAGGGGAAAACATTCAGTACTTC.

J is TRBJ1-4 and V is TRBV2; 9 nucleotides line up with TRBD1. The V and J ends lost 2 bases and 8 bases, in that order; junction bases with no gene match: 15. CDR3 length equals 18 residues. The V gene's germline CDR1 is SNHLY and CDR2 FYNNEI. The CDR3 DNA follows: TGTGCCAGCAGTGAACCACCATGGGACAGGGATTTCGGGGAAAAACTGTTTTTT. Protein product: CASSEPPWDRDFGEKLFF.

The chain combines TRBV9 with TRBJ1-1; D is uncertain. The V end lost 0 bases, the J end lost 5 bases, and 8 bases lay between the germline ends. The CDR3 is 13 amino acids. Looked up from germline, CDR1 is SGDLS and CDR2 is YYNGEE. CDR3 region: CASSVDSWTEAFF. CDR3 nucleotides: TGTGCCAGCAGCGTAGATTCGTGGACTGAAGCTTTCTTT.

The chain is built from TRBV5-1 and TRBJ1-4; D is unresolved. V shed 0 bases and J shed 4 bases, with 10 bases lying between them. CDR3 length: 15 residues. Germline CDR1 and CDR2: SGHRS and YFSETQ. This chain's CDR3 is CASSLELMSNEKLFF. CDR3 in DNA: TGCGCCAGCAGCTTGGAGCTTATGAGTAATGAAAAACTGTTTTTT. The full variable domain, its missing parts supplied by reference TRBV5-1 and TRBJ1-4, is KAGVTQTPRYLIKTRGQQVTLSCSPISGHRSVSWYQQTPGQGLQFLFEYFSETQRNKGNFPGRFSGRQFSNSRSEMNVSTLELGDSALYLCASSLELMSNEKLFFGSGTQLSVL.

The CDR3 nucleotides are TGCAGCGTTGAAGAAGGACGGAGGGGCTACACCTTC. Translating it yields CSVEEGRRGYTF. The chain links TRBV29-1 to TRBJ1-2; no firm D call. V was clipped by 0 bases and J by 8 bases, with 10 bases between them. The CDR3 has 12 amino acids. The germline V gene encodes CDR1 SQVTM and CDR2 ANQGSEA.

The chain has TRBV7-8 and TRBJ2-3; 8 positions match TRBD2. Trimming took 5 bases from V and 8 from J; bases not matched to a gene: 9. Looked up from germline, CDR1 is SGHVS and CDR2 is FQNEAQ. The CDR3 totals 14 residues. DNA of the CDR3: TGTGCCAGCAGCCCCCCGGGGGGGCCGTTTACGCAGTATTTT. It is translated as CASSPPGGPFTQYF.

The V call is TRBV5-5, the J call TRBJ1-5; 9 bases map to TRBD1. The CDR3 is 16 residues long. Losses at the gene ends were 3 bases for V and 5 bases for J; bases not matched to a gene: 9. Germline loops: CDR1 SGHKS, CDR2 YYEKEE (reference sequence). The CDR3 DNA reads TGTGCCAGCAGCTCAAGATGGGACAGGGTTGATCAGCCCCAGCATTTT. Translated, it gives CASSSRWDRVDQPQHF.

This clone was seen just once. The genes are TRBV11-3 and TRBJ2-5; no definite D call. V was shortened by 5 bases and J by 5 bases, with 12 bases between the two germline ends. Germline V CDR1 and CDR2: SGHNT, YENEEA. The CDR3 is 13 residues long. The CDR3 DNA reads TGTGCCAGCAGCCTCTACCCCGGGGAGACCCAGTACTTC. It encodes CASSLYPGETQYF. The full variable domain, in which reference TRBV11-3 and TRBJ2-5 provide the parts outside the CDR3, is EAGVVQSPRYKIIEKKQPVAFWCNPISGHNTLYWYLQNLGQGPELLIRYENEEAVDDSQLPKDRFSAERLKGVDSTLKIQPAELGDSAVYLCASSLYPGETQYFGPGTRLLVL.